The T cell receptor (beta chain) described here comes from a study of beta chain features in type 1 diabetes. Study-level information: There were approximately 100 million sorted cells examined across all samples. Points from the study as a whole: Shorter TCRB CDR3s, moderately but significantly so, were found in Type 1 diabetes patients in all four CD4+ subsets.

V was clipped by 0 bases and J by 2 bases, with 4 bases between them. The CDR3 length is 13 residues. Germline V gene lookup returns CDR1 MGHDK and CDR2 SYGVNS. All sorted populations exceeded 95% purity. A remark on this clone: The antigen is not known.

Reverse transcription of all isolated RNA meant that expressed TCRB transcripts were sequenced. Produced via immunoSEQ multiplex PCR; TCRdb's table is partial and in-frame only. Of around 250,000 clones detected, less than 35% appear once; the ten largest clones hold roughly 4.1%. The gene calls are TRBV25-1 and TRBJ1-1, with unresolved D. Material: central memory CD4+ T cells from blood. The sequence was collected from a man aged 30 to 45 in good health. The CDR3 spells CASSEYSNTEAFF. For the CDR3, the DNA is TGTGCCAGCAGTGAATATAGTAACACTGAAGCTTTCTTT.